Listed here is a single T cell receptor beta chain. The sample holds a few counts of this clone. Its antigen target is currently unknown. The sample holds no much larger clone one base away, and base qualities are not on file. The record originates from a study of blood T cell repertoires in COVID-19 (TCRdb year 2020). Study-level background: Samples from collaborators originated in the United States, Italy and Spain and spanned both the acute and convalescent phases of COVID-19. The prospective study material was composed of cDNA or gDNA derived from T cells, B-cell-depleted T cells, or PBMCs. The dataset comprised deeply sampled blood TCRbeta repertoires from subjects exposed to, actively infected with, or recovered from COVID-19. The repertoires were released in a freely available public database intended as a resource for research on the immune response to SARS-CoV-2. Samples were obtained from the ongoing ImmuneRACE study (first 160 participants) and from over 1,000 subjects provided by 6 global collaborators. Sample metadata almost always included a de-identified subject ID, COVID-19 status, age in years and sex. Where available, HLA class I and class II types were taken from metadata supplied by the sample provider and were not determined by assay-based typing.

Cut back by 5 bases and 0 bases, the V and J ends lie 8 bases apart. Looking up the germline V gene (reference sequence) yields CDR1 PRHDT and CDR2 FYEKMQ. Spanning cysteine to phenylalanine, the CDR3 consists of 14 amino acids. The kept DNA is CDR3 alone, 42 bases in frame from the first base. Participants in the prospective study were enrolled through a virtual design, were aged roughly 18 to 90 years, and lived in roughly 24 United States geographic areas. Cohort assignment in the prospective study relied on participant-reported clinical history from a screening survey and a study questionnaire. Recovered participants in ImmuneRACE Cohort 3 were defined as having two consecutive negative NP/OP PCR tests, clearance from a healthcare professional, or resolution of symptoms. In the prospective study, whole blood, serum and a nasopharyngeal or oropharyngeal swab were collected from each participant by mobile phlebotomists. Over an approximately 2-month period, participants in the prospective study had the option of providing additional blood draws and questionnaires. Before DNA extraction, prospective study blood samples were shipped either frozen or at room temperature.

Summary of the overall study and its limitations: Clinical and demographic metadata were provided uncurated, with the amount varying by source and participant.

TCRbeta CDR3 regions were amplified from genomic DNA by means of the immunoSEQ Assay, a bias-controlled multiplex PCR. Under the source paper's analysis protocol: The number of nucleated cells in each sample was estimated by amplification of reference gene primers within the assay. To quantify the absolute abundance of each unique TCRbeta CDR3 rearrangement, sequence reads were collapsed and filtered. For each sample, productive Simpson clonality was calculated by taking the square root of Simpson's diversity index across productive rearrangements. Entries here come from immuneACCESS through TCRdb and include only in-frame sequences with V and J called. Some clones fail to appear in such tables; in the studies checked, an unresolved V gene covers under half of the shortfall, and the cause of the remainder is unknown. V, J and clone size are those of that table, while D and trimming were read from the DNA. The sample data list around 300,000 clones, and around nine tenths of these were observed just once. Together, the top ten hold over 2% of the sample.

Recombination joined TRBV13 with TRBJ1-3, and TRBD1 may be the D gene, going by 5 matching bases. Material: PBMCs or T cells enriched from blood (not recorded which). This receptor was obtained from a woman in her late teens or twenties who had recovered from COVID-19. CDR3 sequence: CASSARDSGNTIYF. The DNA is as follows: TGTGCCAGCAGCGCCAGGGACTCTGGAAACACCATATATTTT. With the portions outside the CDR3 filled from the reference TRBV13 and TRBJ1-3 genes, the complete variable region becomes AAGVIQSPRHLIKEKRETATLKCYPIPRHDTVYWYQQGPGQDPQFLISFYEKMQSDKGSIPDRFSAQQFSDYHSELNMSSLELGDSALYFCASSARDSGNTIYFGEGSWLTVV.